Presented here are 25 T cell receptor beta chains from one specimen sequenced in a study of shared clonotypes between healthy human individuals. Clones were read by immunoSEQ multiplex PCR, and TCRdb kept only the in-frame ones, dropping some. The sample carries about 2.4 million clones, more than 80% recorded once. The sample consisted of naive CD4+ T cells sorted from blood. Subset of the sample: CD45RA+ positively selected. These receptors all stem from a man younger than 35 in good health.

The CDR3 is CASSVVPSPKGSYEQYF. CDR3 nucleotides: TGTGCCAGCAGCGTAGTTCCCAGCCCGAAGGGCTCCTACGAGCAGTACTTC. The chain recombines TRBV9 with TRBJ2-7; D remains unclear. V lost 0 bases, J lost 0 bases, and 16 bases lay in between. The V gene's germline CDR1 is SGDLS and CDR2 YYNGEE. The CDR3 loop spans 17 amino acids.

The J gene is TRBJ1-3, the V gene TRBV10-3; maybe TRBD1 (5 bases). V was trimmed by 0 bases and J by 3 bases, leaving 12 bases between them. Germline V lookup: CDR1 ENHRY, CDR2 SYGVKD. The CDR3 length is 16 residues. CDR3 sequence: CAISESWGIGGNTIYF. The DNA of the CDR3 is TGTGCCATCAGTGAGTCGTGGGGGATCGGTGGAAACACCATATATTTT.

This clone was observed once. CDR3 region: CASSLEGLPLGSPLHF. As DNA, the CDR3 is TGCGCCAGCAGCTTGGAAGGGTTACCCTTGGGTTCACCCCTCCACTTT. The chain employs TRBV5-1 and TRBJ1-6; D ambiguous. Trimming took 0 bases from V and 9 from J, leaving 16 bases between them. This CDR3 region has 16 residues. Per germline, CDR1 SGHRS and CDR2 YFSETQ.

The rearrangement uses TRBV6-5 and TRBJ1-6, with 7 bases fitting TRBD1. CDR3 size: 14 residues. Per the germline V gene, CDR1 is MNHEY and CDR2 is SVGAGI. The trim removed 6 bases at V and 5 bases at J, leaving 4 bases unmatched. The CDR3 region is CASSGTADNSPLHF. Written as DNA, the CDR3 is TGTGCCAGCAGCGGGACAGCGGATAATTCACCCCTCCACTTT.

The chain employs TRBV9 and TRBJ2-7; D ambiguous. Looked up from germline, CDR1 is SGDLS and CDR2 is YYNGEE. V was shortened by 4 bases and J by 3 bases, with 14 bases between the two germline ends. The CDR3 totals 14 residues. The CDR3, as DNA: TGTGCCAGCAGCCCCGAGGCCCCCCACTACGAGCAGTACTTC. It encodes CASSPEAPHYEQYF.

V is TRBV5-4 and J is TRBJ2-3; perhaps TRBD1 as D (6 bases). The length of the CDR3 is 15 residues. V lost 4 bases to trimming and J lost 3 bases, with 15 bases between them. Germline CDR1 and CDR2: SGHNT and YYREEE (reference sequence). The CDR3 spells CASSLRPGQTDTQYF. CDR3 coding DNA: TGTGCCAGCAGCCTTAGACCCGGACAGACAGATACGCAGTATTTT. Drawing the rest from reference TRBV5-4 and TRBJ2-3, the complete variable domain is ETGVTQSPTHLIKTRGQQVTLRCSSQSGHNTVSWYQQALGQGPQFIFQYYREEENGRGNFPPRFSGLQFPNYSSELNVNALELDDSALYLCASSLRPGQTDTQYFGPGTRLTVL.

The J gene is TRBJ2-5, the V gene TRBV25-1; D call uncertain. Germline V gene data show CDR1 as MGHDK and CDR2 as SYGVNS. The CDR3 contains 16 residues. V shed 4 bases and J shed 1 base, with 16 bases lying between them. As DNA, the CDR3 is TGTGCCAGCAGTGGGTCAGAGTCGAGTTTCCAAGAGACCCAGTACTTC. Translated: CASSGSESSFQETQYF.

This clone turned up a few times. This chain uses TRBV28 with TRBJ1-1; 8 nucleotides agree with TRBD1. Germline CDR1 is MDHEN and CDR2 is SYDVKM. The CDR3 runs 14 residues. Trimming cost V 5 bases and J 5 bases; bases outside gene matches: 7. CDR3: CASSLTGGRTEAFF. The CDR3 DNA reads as TGTGCCAGCAGTCTAACAGGGGGTAGGACTGAAGCTTTCTTT.

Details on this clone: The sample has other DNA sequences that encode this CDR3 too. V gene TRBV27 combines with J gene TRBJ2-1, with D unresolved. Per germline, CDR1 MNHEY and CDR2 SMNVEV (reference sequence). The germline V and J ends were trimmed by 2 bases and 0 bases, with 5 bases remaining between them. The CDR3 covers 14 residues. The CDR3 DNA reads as TGTGCCAGCAGTTTAGGCAGCTCCTACAATGAGCAGTTCTTC. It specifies CASSLGSSYNEQFF.

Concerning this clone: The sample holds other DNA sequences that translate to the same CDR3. The CDR3 loop is CASSSDSLYGYTF. CDR3 DNA sequence: TGTGCCAGCAGCTCTGACAGTTTATATGGCTACACCTTC. The rearrangement links TRBV5-4 to TRBJ1-2; TRBD1 might be the D (5 bases). CDR1 and CDR2 (germline): SGHNT, YYREEE (reference sequence). The length of the CDR3 is 13 residues. V lost 3 bases to trimming and J lost 5 bases, with 11 bases between them.

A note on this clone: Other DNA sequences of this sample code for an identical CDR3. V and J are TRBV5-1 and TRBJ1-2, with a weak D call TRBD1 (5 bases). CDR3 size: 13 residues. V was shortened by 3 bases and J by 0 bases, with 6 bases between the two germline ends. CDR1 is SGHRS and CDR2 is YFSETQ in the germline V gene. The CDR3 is CASSSTANYGYTF. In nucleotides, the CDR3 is TGCGCCAGCAGCTCGACAGCTAACTATGGCTACACCTTC.

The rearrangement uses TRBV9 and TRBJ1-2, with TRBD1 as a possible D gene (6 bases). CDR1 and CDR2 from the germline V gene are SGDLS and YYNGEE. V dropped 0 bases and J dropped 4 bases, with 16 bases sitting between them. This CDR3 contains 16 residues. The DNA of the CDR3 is TGTGCCAGCAGCGTAGGGCCCTCTGGACAGACCTATGGCTACACCTTC. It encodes CASSVGPSGQTYGYTF.

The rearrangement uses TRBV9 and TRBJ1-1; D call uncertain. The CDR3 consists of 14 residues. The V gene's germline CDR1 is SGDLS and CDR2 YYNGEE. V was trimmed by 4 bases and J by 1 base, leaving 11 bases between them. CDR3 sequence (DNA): TGTGCCAGCAGCCAACTTGGATCGAACACTGAAGCTTTCTTT. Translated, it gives CASSQLGSNTEAFF. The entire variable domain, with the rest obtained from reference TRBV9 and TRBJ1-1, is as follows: DSGVTQTPKHLITATGQRVTLRCSPRSGDLSVYWYQQSLDQGLQFLIQYYNGEERAKGNILERFSAQQFPDLHSELNLSSLELGDSALYFCASSQLGSNTEAFFGQGTRLTVV.

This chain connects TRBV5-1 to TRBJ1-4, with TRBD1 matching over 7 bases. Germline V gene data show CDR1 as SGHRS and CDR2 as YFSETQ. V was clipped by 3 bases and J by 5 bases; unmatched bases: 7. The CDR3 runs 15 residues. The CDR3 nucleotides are TGCGCCAGCAGCTCGGACAGGTTGGTCAATGAAAAACTGTTTTTT. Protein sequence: CASSSDRLVNEKLFF. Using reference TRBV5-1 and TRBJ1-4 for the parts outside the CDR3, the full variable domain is KAGVTQTPRYLIKTRGQQVTLSCSPISGHRSVSWYQQTPGQGLQFLFEYFSETQRNKGNFPGRFSGRQFSNSRSEMNVSTLELGDSALYLCASSSDRLVNEKLFFGSGTQLSVL.

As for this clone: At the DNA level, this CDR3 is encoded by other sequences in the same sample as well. The CDR3 loop reads CASSLEDRSYGYTF. In DNA form, the CDR3 reads TGCGCCAGCAGCTTGGAAGACAGGTCCTATGGCTACACCTTC. This chain joins TRBV5-1 and TRBJ1-2; tentative D call: TRBD1 (6 bases). Germline V CDR1 and CDR2: SGHRS, YFSETQ. This CDR3 spans 14 amino acids. Trimming pared 0 bases from V and 4 bases from J, leaving 10 bases between.

DNA of the CDR3: TGTGCCAGCAGCTTGGCGGCAGGCCAAGAGACCCAGTACTTC. It translates to CASSLAAGQETQYF. V is TRBV5-4 and J is TRBJ2-5; D gene uncertain. V lost 0 bases and J lost 1, with 7 bases in between. CDR3 length: 14 amino acids. Germline V lookup: CDR1 SGHNT, CDR2 YYREEE (reference sequence). Looking up the rest from reference TRBV5-4 and TRBJ2-5 gives the full variable domain: ETGVTQSPTHLIKTRGQQVTLRCSSQSGHNTVSWYQQALGQGPQFIFQYYREEENGRGNFPPRFSGLQFPNYSSELNVNALELDDSALYLCASSLAAGQETQYFGPGTRLLVL.

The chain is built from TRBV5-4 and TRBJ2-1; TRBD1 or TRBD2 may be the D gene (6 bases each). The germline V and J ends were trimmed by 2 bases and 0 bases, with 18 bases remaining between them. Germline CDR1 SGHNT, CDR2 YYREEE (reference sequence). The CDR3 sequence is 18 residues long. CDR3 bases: TGTGCCAGCAGCTTACACGGAGGGGGAGTAAGCTCCTACAATGAGCAGTTCTTC. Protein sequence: CASSLHGGGVSSYNEQFF.

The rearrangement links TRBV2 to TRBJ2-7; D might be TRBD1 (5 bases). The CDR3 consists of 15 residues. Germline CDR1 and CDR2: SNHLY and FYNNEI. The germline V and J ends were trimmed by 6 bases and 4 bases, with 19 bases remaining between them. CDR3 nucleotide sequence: TGTGCCAGCAGCCCCTATAGACAGATAGGTTACGAGCAGTACTTC. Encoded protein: CASSPYRQIGYEQYF.

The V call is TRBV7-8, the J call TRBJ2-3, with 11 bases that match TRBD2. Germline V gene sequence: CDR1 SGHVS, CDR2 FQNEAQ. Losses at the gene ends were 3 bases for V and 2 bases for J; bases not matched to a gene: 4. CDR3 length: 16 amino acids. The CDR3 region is CASSFLAGGNTDTQYF. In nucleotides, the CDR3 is TGTGCCAGCAGCTTCCTAGCGGGAGGTAACACAGATACGCAGTATTTT.

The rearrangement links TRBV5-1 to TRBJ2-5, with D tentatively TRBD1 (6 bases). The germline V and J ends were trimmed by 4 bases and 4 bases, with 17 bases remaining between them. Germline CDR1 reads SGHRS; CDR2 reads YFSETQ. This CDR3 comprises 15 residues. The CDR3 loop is CASSPRQVFGETQYF. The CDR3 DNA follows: TGCGCCAGCAGCCCCAGACAGGTATTTGGAGAGACCCAGTACTTC.

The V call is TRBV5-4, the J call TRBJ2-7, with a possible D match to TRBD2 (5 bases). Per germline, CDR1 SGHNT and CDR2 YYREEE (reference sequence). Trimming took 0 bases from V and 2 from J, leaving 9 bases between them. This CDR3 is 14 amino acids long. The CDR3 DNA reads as TGTGCCAGCAGCTTGGAAGTGGGAGCCTACGAGCAGTACTTC. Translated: CASSLEVGAYEQYF.

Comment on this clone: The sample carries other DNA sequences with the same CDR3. In DNA, the CDR3 is TGTGCCAGCAGCTTAGGCGGCGATGAGCAGTTCTTC. Protein: CASSLGGDEQFF. V and J are TRBV7-6 and TRBJ2-1; D gene unclear. Trimming removed 1 base from V and 8 bases from J, with 6 bases in between. The CDR3 contains 12 residues. Germline V gene data show CDR1 as SGHVS and CDR2 as FNYEAQ.

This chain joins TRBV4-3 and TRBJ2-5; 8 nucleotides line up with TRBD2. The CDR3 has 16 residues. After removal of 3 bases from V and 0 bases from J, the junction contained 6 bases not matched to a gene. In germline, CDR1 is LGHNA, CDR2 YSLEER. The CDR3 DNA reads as TGCGCCAGCAGCCACATACTAGCGGCGGACCAAGAGACCCAGTACTTC. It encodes CASSHILAADQETQYF.

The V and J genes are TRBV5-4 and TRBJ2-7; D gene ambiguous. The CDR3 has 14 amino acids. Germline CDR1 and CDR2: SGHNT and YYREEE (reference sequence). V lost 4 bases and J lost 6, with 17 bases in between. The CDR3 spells CASSARTVPGEQYF. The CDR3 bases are TGTGCCAGCAGCGCGAGGACGGTCCCTGGCGAGCAGTACTTC.

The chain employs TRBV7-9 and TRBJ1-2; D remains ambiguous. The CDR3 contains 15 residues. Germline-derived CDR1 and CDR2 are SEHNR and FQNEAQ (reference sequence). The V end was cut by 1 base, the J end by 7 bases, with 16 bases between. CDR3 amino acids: CASSLGRAQEGGYTF. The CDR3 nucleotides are TGTGCCAGCAGCTTAGGGCGAGCCCAGGAAGGTGGCTACACCTTC.